This T cell receptor (beta chain) is from a study of blood T cell repertoires in COVID-19. Overall study: Samples came from the United States, Italy and Spain, spanning acute and convalescent COVID-19.

In terms of age and location, participants ranged from about 18 to 100 years and lived in approximately 26 US areas. All recovered Cohort 3 donors got two negative PCRs, got clearance, or saw symptom resolution. Original data processing: Amplification from reference gene primers served as the basis for estimated nucleated cell counts. TCRdb's table, derived via immunoSEQ multiplex PCR, lists solely in-frame clones and lacks some. That table gives V, J and clone size, and the DNA gave D and trimming. The data hold a few hundred thousand clones, with around 84% observed a single time. This CDR3 region has 16 residues. Germline V gives CDR1 LNHNV, CDR2 YYDKDF (reference sequence). V lost 2 bases, J lost 3 bases, and 6 bases stayed unmatched.

The sequence was obtained from a man between 35 and 55 years old who had recovered from COVID-19. The sequenced sample consisted of PBMCs or T cells enriched from blood (not recorded which). The chain carries TRBV15 and TRBJ1-4, with TRBD1 matching 7 bases. The CDR3 DNA follows: TGTGCCACCAGCAGATCGAAGGGGGCGCCTAATGAAAAACTGTTTTTT. Its protein is CATSRSKGAPNEKLFF. Supplemented by reference TRBV15 and TRBJ1-4, the full variable domain reads DAMVIQNPRYQVTQFGKPVTLSCSQTLNHNVMYWYQQKSSQAPKLLFHYYDKDFNNEADTPDNFQSRRPNTSFCFLDIRSPGLGDTAMYLCATSRSKGAPNEKLFFGSGTQLSVL.